The rows below give T cell receptor beta chains drawn from one sample of a study of control samples from healthy donors and cancer patients. The protocol was immunoSEQ multiplex PCR, while the TCRdb copy is restricted to in-frame clones and leaves out a portion. Of 100,000 or so clones listed, 80% to 90% were seen once; the top ten hold approximately 13%. Sequences were obtained from blood. The receptors derive from a woman aged 45-60 years in good health. Each CDR3 is given with its conserved first and last residue. The D gene is left open where the match is weak.

J gene: TRBJ2-7; V gene: TRBV5-1; D gene: TRBD1; CDR3 DNA: TGCGCCAGCAGCTTGGGACAGGGGGGCACCTACGAGCAGTACTTC; CDR3 protein: CASSLGQGGTYEQYF
J gene: TRBJ2-4; V gene: TRBV6-5; D gene: .; CDR3 DNA: TGTGCCAGCAGTTACTCAGAAGGAAACATTCAGTACTTC; CDR3 protein: CASSYSEGNIQYF
J gene: TRBJ2-3; V gene: TRBV28; D gene: TRBD1; CDR3 DNA: TGTGCCAGCAGTCAAACAGGGGGACTAGATACGCAGTATTTT; CDR3 protein: CASSQTGGLDTQYF
J gene: TRBJ1-2; V gene: TRBV28; D gene: .; CDR3 DNA: TGTGCCAGCAGTTTTGGATACGAGCCCGGCTACACCTTC; CDR3 protein: CASSFGYEPGYTF
J gene: TRBJ2-4; V gene: TRBV12-2; D gene: .; CDR3 DNA: TGTGCAAGTCGCCCAACCAGGGACAGATTCGAAAACATTCAGTACTTC; CDR3 protein: CASRPTRDRFENIQYF
J gene: TRBJ2-3; V gene: TRBV7-9; D gene: .; CDR3 DNA: TGTGCCAGCAGCTTAGATAGAAGCACAGATACGCAGTATTTT; CDR3 protein: CASSLDRSTDTQYF
J gene: TRBJ1-5; V gene: TRBV7-9; D gene: .; CDR3 DNA: TGTGCCAGCAGCCCCGGCGGGGGGCATCAGCCCCAGCATTTT; CDR3 protein: CASSPGGGHQPQHF
J gene: TRBJ2-1; V gene: TRBV20-1; D gene: TRBD2; CDR3 DNA: TGCAGTGCTAGTCCTCCGGGGGGGGTTTACAATGAGCAGTTCTTC; CDR3 protein: CSASPPGGVYNEQFF
J gene: TRBJ2-5; V gene: TRBV19; D gene: .; CDR3 DNA: TGTGCCAGTAGGGATAGAGGGGGGAGAGAGACCCAGTACTTC; CDR3 protein: CASRDRGGRETQYF
J gene: TRBJ1-1; V gene: TRBV7-2; D gene: .; CDR3 DNA: TGTGCCAGCAGCGCCGGTGTGGGTAGGTACACTGAAGCTTTCTTT; CDR3 protein: CASSAGVGRYTEAFF